Below, 27 T cell receptor beta chains from the same sample are listed, as sequenced in a study of blood T cell repertoires in COVID-19. Data came from immunoSEQ multiplex PCR; TCRdb stores just in-frame clones and leaves some out. The repertoire holds under 250,000 clones, with around 88% as singletons. The sequenced sample was peripheral blood. Every receptor here comes from a woman of 80 years or more with COVID-19, enrolled during active disease.

V usage is TRBV7-2 and J usage is TRBJ1-1; tentative D call: TRBD1 (5 bases). Germline V CDR1 and CDR2: SGHTA, FQGNSA. The V and J ends lost 5 bases and 4 bases respectively, with 17 bases between them. This CDR3 is built from 15 residues. CDR3 sequence: CASSPLLGGGTEAFF. The CDR3 DNA is TGTGCCAGCAGCCCCCTCCTGGGGGGGGGCACTGAAGCTTTCTTT.

The chain recombines TRBV7-2 with TRBJ2-7; D not resolved. With 5 bases removed from V and 1 base from J, the gap between germline ends came to 15 bases. The germline CDR1 and CDR2 sequences are SGHTA and FQGNSA. The CDR3 has 15 amino acids. The CDR3 is CASSPSVVPSYEQYF. DNA of the CDR3: TGTGCCAGCAGCCCGTCGGTAGTTCCGTCCTACGAGCAGTACTTC.

The count of this clone is one. J is TRBJ2-3 and V is TRBV7-6; D is possibly TRBD2 (5 bases). CDR1 SGHVS and CDR2 FNYEAQ come from the germline V gene. There are 16 residues in the CDR3. The V gene lost 0 bases and the J gene lost 4 bases, with 14 bases spanning the gap. CDR3 in amino acids: CASSLAPPLVADTQYF. The CDR3 bases are TGTGCCAGCAGCTTAGCCCCACCACTAGTGGCAGATACGCAGTATTTT.

The chain is built from TRBV19 and TRBJ2-7, with 9 bases matching TRBD1. Germline loops: CDR1 LNHDA, CDR2 SQIVND (reference sequence). V lost 3 bases to trimming and J lost 2 bases; unmatched junction nucleotides: 5. This CDR3 comprises 15 residues. The DNA for the CDR3 is TGTGCCAGTAGTATTTCGACAGGGGGGGCCTACGAGCAGTACTTC. This codes for CASSISTGGAYEQYF.

This sequence joins TRBV5-5 and TRBJ1-6; 8 positions agree with TRBD1. V was pared by 2 bases and J by 5 bases, with 3 bases of the junction left unmatched. This CDR3 contains 15 residues. Germline V lookup: CDR1 SGHKS, CDR2 YYEKEE (reference sequence). As DNA, the CDR3 is TGTGCCAGCAGCTTAGGACAGGGAGATAATTCACCCCTCCACTTT. Its protein product is CASSLGQGDNSPLHF.

V gene TRBV19 combines with J gene TRBJ2-2, with TRBD1 identical over 10 bases. The CDR3 contains 16 residues. Germline CDR1 is LNHDA and CDR2 is SQIVND (reference sequence). With V trimmed by 4 bases and J by 5 bases, 7 bases remained unmatched. The CDR3 coding sequence is TGTGCCAGTAGTAACCGGGACAGGGGTCAGACCGGGGAGCTGTTTTTT. It translates to CASSNRDRGQTGELFF.

The CDR3 reads CASSLASYNSPLHF. In DNA form, the CDR3 reads TGTGCCAGCAGTTTGGCCTCCTATAATTCACCCCTCCACTTT. The chain recombines TRBV28 with TRBJ1-6; D gene unclear. V dropped 3 bases and J dropped 0 bases, with 3 bases sitting between them. CDR1 is MDHEN and CDR2 is SYDVKM in the germline V gene. The CDR3 is made up of 14 amino acids.

The rearrangement joins TRBV3-1 (or the pseudogene TRBV3-2) to TRBJ2-5; TRBD2 aligns across 11 bases. The CDR3 is 14 amino acids. V shed 4 bases and J 7 bases; nucleotides not matched to a gene: 5. Germline lookup yields CDR1 LGHDT and CDR2 YNNKEL (reference sequence). CDR3 sequence (DNA): TGTGCCAGCAGCCCGACTAGCGGGGTTGCGACCCAGTACTTC. It codes for CASSPTSGVATQYF.

The table lists this clone with a count of one. Other nucleotide sequences from this sample produce the same CDR3. V is TRBV5-1 and J is TRBJ2-2; tentative D call: TRBD2 (5 bases). Trimming shortened V by 0 bases and J by 5 bases, and 8 bases separated the two germline ends. Germline assignment: CDR1 SGHRS and CDR2 YFSETQ. The CDR3 sequence is 14 residues long. The CDR3 sequence is CASSLDRGTGELFF. CDR3 nucleotide sequence: TGCGCCAGCAGCTTGGACCGGGGAACCGGGGAGCTGTTTTTT.

V usage is TRBV15 and J usage is TRBJ1-1, with 12 nucleotides matching TRBD1. V shed 5 bases and J 10 bases; nucleotides not matched to a gene: 14. CDR3 length equals 16 residues. Germline V lookup: CDR1 LNHNV, CDR2 YYDKDF (reference sequence). CDR3 DNA sequence: TGTGCCACCAGCCCGAACGCCGGGACAGGGGGCGGGGGAGCTTTCTTT. Protein sequence: CATSPNAGTGGGGAFF.

The CDR3 DNA sequence: TGTGCCAGCTCACCACAGGACAGGTCTGGAAACACCATATATTTT. Residues: CASSPQDRSGNTIYF. The V call is TRBV18, the J call TRBJ1-3, with 7 bases lining up with TRBD1. Looked up from germline, CDR1 is KGHSH and CDR2 is LQKENI. The V gene end was trimmed by 1 base and the J gene end by 1 base; junction bases not matched to a gene: 1. This CDR3 has 15 amino acids.

The rearrangement joins TRBV29-1 to TRBJ2-5, with 7 bases identical to TRBD1. V trimming: 4 bases; J trimming: 2 bases; junction bases outside the gene matches: 10. The CDR3 consists of 15 residues. CDR1 is SQVTM, CDR2 ANQGSEA, per germline. CDR3 in amino acids: CSVGRQGNLQETQYF. CDR3 sequence (DNA): TGCAGCGTTGGTAGACAGGGAAATCTGCAAGAGACCCAGTACTTC.

The chain combines TRBV12-3 or TRBV12-4 with TRBJ1-6; tentative D call: TRBD1 (5 bases). Trimming took off 7 bases at V and 13 bases at J, with 17 bases between the two ends. CDR3 length: 13 amino acids. CDR3 nucleotides: TGTGCCAGCACCGAAGCAGGGTTGGGGCCCCTCCACTTT. Encoded protein: CASTEAGLGPLHF.

The CDR3 sequence: CASSLVAGGQPQHF. For the CDR3, the DNA is TGCGCCAGCAGCTTGGTGGCAGGGGGACAGCCCCAGCATTTT. The chain is built from TRBV5-1 and TRBJ1-5; the match to TRBD1 covers 7 bases. The V segment lost 0 bases and the J segment 7 bases; nucleotides outside the gene matches: 4. From germline, CDR1 is SGHRS and CDR2 YFSETQ. The CDR3 has 14 residues.

This sequence joins TRBV6-5 and TRBJ2-7, with D unclear. The CDR3 totals 13 residues. Germline V gene lookup returns CDR1 MNHEY and CDR2 SVGAGI. The V and J ends lost 7 bases and 6 bases respectively, with 16 bases between them. CDR3 DNA: TGTGCCAGCATTGGTTTAACAATCTCCGAGCAGTACGTC. Translating it yields CASIGLTISEQYV.

This chain connects TRBV27 to TRBJ1-2; D gene ambiguous. Germline V gene lookup returns CDR1 MNHEY and CDR2 SMNVEV (reference sequence). With 4 bases removed from V and 2 bases from J, the gap between germline ends came to 11 bases. The CDR3 runs 14 residues. The CDR3 is CASSSLGANYGYTF. For the CDR3, the DNA is TGTGCCAGCAGTTCCCTGGGAGCCAACTATGGCTACACCTTC.

The chain uses TRBV28 and TRBJ1-2; 12 nucleotides line up with TRBD1. Trimming at V came to 7 bases and at J to 8 bases, leaving 14 bases not matched to a gene. Germline V gives CDR1 MDHEN, CDR2 SYDVKM. CDR3 length: 16 amino acids. The CDR3 spells CASTARDRGLLRGYTF. For the CDR3, the DNA is TGTGCCAGCACCGCCAGGGACAGGGGGCTCCTCAGGGGCTACACCTTC.

This chain uses TRBV5-1 with TRBJ1-6, with 7 bases aligning to TRBD1. Looked up from germline, CDR1 is SGHRS and CDR2 is YFSETQ. The CDR3 runs 14 residues. With V trimmed by 5 bases and J by 9 bases, 8 bases remained unmatched. Written as DNA, the CDR3 is TGCGCCAGCAGTTACGACAGGGTGGGTTCACCCCTCCACTTT. The encoded protein is CASSYDRVGSPLHF.

CDR3 residues: CAISGGQLINEQFF. CDR3 nucleotides: TGTGCCATCAGTGGGGGACAGTTAATAAATGAGCAGTTCTTC. The chain joins TRBV10-3 to TRBJ2-1, with 7 bases lining up with TRBD1. Germline loops: CDR1 ENHRY, CDR2 SYGVKD. V shed 4 bases, J shed 7 bases, and the junction held 7 bases outside the gene matches. This CDR3 is 14 amino acids long.

This rearrangement joins TRBV10-3 to TRBJ2-5; D perhaps matches TRBD2 (6 bases). The V end was cut by 3 bases, the J end by 7 bases, with 15 bases between. Germline V lookup: CDR1 ENHRY, CDR2 SYGVKD. There are 14 residues in the CDR3. CDR3 region: CAISEGGGSATQYF. The CDR3 DNA follows: TGTGCCATCAGTGAAGGTGGGGGGAGCGCGACCCAGTACTTC.

V and J are TRBV3-1 (or the pseudogene TRBV3-2) and TRBJ2-7, with TRBD1 identical over 12 bases. The CDR3 length is 18 residues. The junction had 12 bases not matched to a gene; V was cut back by 6 bases and J by 0 bases. Germline V gene data show CDR1 as LGHDT and CDR2 as YNNKEL (reference sequence). The CDR3 region is CASRGTGGRTPSSYEQYF. CDR3 nucleotide sequence: TGTGCCAGCAGAGGGACAGGGGGCCGAACTCCGAGCTCCTACGAGCAGTACTTC.

The chain joins TRBV7-9 to TRBJ1-4; TRBD1 might be the D (5 bases). The V end lost 5 bases, the J end lost 10 bases, and 14 bases lay between the germline ends. Germline V gives CDR1 SEHNR, CDR2 FQNEAQ (reference sequence). The CDR3 is 13 residues long. CDR3 DNA sequence: TGTGCCAGCAGCCCCGACAGCTTCGGAAAACTGTTTTTT. Translating it yields CASSPDSFGKLFF.

V is TRBV5-1 and J is TRBJ2-2; D is ambiguous. V lost 0 bases to trimming and J lost 6 bases, with 6 bases between them. The CDR3 has 13 amino acids. In germline, CDR1 is SGHRS, CDR2 YFSETQ. The CDR3 loop is CASSLASPGELFF. Here the CDR3 DNA reads TGCGCCAGCAGCTTGGCTAGTCCCGGGGAGCTGTTTTTT.

To note about this clone: Mismatch with germline at one junction end may stem from a read error. V and J are TRBV6-1 and TRBJ1-2, with D tentatively TRBD1 (5 bases). The CDR3 spans 16 residues. Germline V gives CDR1 MNHNS, CDR2 SASEGT. CDR3 in amino acids: CASRELPGIFSYGYAF. CDR3 sequence (DNA): TGTGCCAGCAGAGAATTACCAGGGATTTTCTCATATGGCTACGCCTTC.

CDR3 residues: CASSPPRTGLRTEAFF. The CDR3 region has the DNA TGTGCCAGCTCACCACCGAGGACAGGGCTCCGTACTGAAGCTTTCTTT. The chain uses TRBV18 and TRBJ1-1, with 8 bases aligning to TRBD1. CDR3 length equals 16 residues. Germline V lookup: CDR1 KGHSH, CDR2 LQKENI. Unmatched junction bases numbered 8, after V lost 0 bases and J lost 5 bases.

J is TRBJ2-1 and V is TRBV9, with D hard to call. Trimming cost V 0 bases and J 7 bases, with 5 bases left between them. The CDR3 is 12 residues long. CDR1 and CDR2 (germline): SGDLS, YYNGEE. CDR3 protein: CASSVVQNEQFF. The DNA for the CDR3 is TGTGCCAGCAGCGTAGTTCAGAATGAGCAGTTCTTC.

The chain carries TRBV19 and TRBJ1-2; tentative D call: TRBD1 (6 bases). With 3 bases removed from V and 0 bases from J, the gap between germline ends came to 14 bases. Germline-derived CDR1 and CDR2 are LNHDA and SQIVND (reference sequence). The CDR3 loop spans 16 amino acids. CDR3 bases: TGTGCCAGTAGTATGAATCAGGGGAGATCTAACTATGGCTACACCTTC. It codes for CASSMNQGRSNYGYTF.